This T cell receptor (beta chain) was captured by sequencing in a study of T-cell memory formation after mild COVID-19. General study findings and limits: Day 15 to 85 contracting clones showed balanced CD4/CD8; day 15 to 37 expanders favored CD4+.

In its sample, this clonotype was seen many times. What it binds is not known. The CDR3 contains 15 residues. V was clipped by 5 bases and J by 4 bases, with 15 bases between them. Per germline, CDR1 SGHTA and CDR2 FQGNSA. Via MiXCR, TCRdb re-called the 5' RACE reads, giving one row per CDR3 protein. The sample shows roughly 300,000 distinct CDR3 sequences, over 7% of them seen only once. This clonotype was sampled from a man aged 18 to 30 who had mild COVID-19 (a few samples of this study predate the infection). Cell type and time point are not known. The chain combines TRBV7-2 with TRBJ2-1, with D possibly being TRBD1 (6 bases). The sample was PBMCs or a T cell subset sorted from them (not recorded which). CDR3 in amino acids: CASSAPGHLYNEQFF. CDR3 in DNA: TGTGCCAGCAGCGCCCCGGGACATTTATACAATGAGCAGTTCTTC.